This T cell receptor beta chain was captured by sequencing in a study of OX40 agonist ivuxolimab in advanced cancers. TCRdb's table, derived via immunoSEQ multiplex PCR, lists solely in-frame clones and lacks some. Of just over 50,000 clones in the sample, around 77% were seen once. The V and J ends lost 0 bases and 4 bases respectively, with 9 bases between them. From germline, CDR1 is KGHSH and CDR2 LQKENI. The CDR3 covers 14 residues. The TCR was taken from an adult with an advanced solid tumor such as melanoma, head and neck, liver or kidney cancer. Here the sequenced sample was CD4+ or CD8+ T cells sorted from blood, taken in a trial of the OX40 agonist ivuxolimab. V usage is TRBV18 and J usage is TRBJ2-5; D may correspond to TRBD1 or TRBD2 (6 bases each). The CDR3 nucleotides are TGTGCCAGCTCACCACCGACGGGGGCAGAGACCCAGTACTTC. Translation: CASSPPTGAETQYF.